The present T cell receptor beta chain was sequenced within a study of CD8 T cells in Susac syndrome. Study-wide findings and caveats: The study conceded that its TCR sequencing and HLA analysis involved relatively few individuals.

This CDR3 has 15 amino acids. Germline-derived CDR1 and CDR2 are SGHTA and FQGTGA. Trimming removed 5 bases at V and 7 bases at J, with 17 bases between. RNA in amounts of about 0.5 to 1 ug was reverse transcribed with random hexamers. immunoSEQ multiplex PCR amplified TCR beta CDR3 across 54 Vbeta, 13 Jbeta. Each CDR3 protein gets one entry after TCRdb re-called the immunoSEQ multiplex PCR reads with MiXCR. The table includes about 180,000 distinct CDR3 sequences, 90% to 96% detected once. Sequencing of TCR beta was carried out in blood CD8+ and CD4+ T cells. The TEMRA cells underwent FACS enrichment, while the CD8+ and CD4+ T cells underwent negative isolation. Note on this clonotype: The target antigen is unknown.

The V call is TRBV7-3, the J call TRBJ2-2; D unclear. The receptor's source is a human donor with multiple sclerosis. The sequenced sample was CD4+ T cells from PBMCs. DNA for the CDR3: TGTGCCAGCAGCCCAGGACGGGCCGTAGGCGGGGAGCTGTTTTTT. This gives the protein CASSPGRAVGGELFF.